This is a list of T cell receptor beta chains from one sample in a study of cytomegalovirus exposure and HLA in healthy donors. Data came from immunoSEQ multiplex PCR; TCRdb stores just in-frame clones and leaves some out. In the table there are 70,000 or so clones, 65% to 70% of which are singletons. The sample taken for sequencing was PBMCs. The receptors originated from a woman in her thirties in good health and CMV-seronegative. The CDR3 runs from the conserved cysteine through the conserved F or W. Each record gives: J gene, D gene, V gene, clone size, CDR3 protein, CDR3 DNA. The D gene is left open where the match is weak. Clone size appears in some rows only: once, few, many, or a class for an expanded clone.

TRBJ2-7,-,TRBV9,-,CASSVDFTYEQYF,TGTGCCAGCAGCGTAGATTTCACCTACGAGCAGTACTTC
TRBJ2-3,TRBD1,TRBV11-2,few,CASSTPWGGDRVKTDTQYF,TGTGCCAGCAGCACCCCTTGGGGAGGGGACAGGGTAAAAACAGATACGCAGTATTTT
TRBJ2-6,-,TRBV7-3,few,CASRPQGSGANVLTF,TGTGCCAGCAGACCGCAGGGCTCTGGGGCCAACGTCCTGACTTTC
TRBJ1-5,TRBD1,TRBV14,-,CASSQRGLNQPQHF,TGTGCCAGCAGCCAAAGGGGGCTTAATCAGCCCCAGCATTTT
TRBJ2-5,-,TRBV2,-,CASSGHFTKGETQYF,TGTGCCAGCAGCGGACATTTCACCAAGGGGGAGACCCAGTACTTC
TRBJ2-7,-,TRBV5-1,-,CASSLGPSAGRGYEQYF,TGCGCCAGCAGCTTGGGTCCCTCGGCAGGGCGAGGCTACGAGCAGTACTTC
TRBJ1-2,-,TRBV2,-,CASGWGGGYGYTF,TGTGCCAGCGGGTGGGGAGGGGGCTATGGCTACACCTTC
TRBJ1-5,-,TRBV11-1,-,CASRGGHF,TGTGCCAGCAGGGGGGGGCATTTT
TRBJ2-4,TRBD2,TRBV9,-,CASSVEGGGVENIQYF,TGTGCCAGCAGCGTAGAGGGCGGGGGGGTCGAAAACATTCAGTACTTC
TRBJ1-1,-,TRBV5-4,many,CASQSPVMNTEAFF,TGTGCCAGCCAATCTCCGGTCATGAACACTGAAGCTTTCTTT
TRBJ1-3,-,TRBV27,few,CASSPRGTAGNTIYF,TGTGCCAGCAGCCCTAGGGGCACGGCTGGAAACACCATATATTTT
TRBJ2-7,TRBD1,TRBV13,-,CASSLAGQTYEQYF,TGTGCCAGCAGCTTAGCGGGACAGACCTACGAGCAGTACTTC
TRBJ2-1,TRBD1,TRBV18,-,CASSGGQGANEQFF,TGTGCCAGCTCAGGGGGACAGGGGGCAAATGAGCAGTTCTTC
TRBJ2-7,-,TRBV5-1,-,CASSLRDTDEQYF,TGCGCCAGCAGCCTTCGGGACACGGACGAGCAGTACTTC
TRBJ1-3,-,TRBV6-6,-,CANSYSSGAGNTIYF,TGTGCCAACAGTTACTCGTCAGGGGCCGGAAACACCATATATTTT
TRBJ1-1,-,TRBV27,-,CASSSLGGITEAFF,TGTGCCAGCAGTTCTCTCGGGGGGATCACTGAAGCTTTCTTT
TRBJ1-2,TRBD1,TRBV6-5,-,CASSRDSTLGYTF,TGTGCCAGCAGTCGGGACAGTACGCTAGGCTACACCTTC
TRBJ1-2,TRBD1,TRBV14,-,CASSQWEPGQDLYGYTF,TGTGCCAGCAGCCAATGGGAACCGGGACAGGACCTCTATGGCTACACCTTC
TRBJ1-5,-,TRBV10-3,-,CAISEGGGGNQPQHF,TGTGCCATCAGTGAGGGGGGGGGAGGGAATCAGCCCCAGCATTTT
TRBJ2-7,TRBD1,TRBV4-1,few,CASSHLPPAGTGVYEQYF,TGCGCCAGCAGCCACTTACCCCCGGCCGGGACAGGGGTCTACGAGCAGTACTTC
TRBJ2-3,TRBD1,TRBV28,-,CASSLSGQGVSDTQYF,TGTGCCAGCAGTTTATCCGGCCAGGGGGTATCAGATACGCAGTATTTT
TRBJ2-3,-,TRBV30,-,CAWSVASSGGDTQYF,TGTGCCTGGAGTGTAGCCTCCTCCGGGGGAGATACGCAGTATTTT
TRBJ2-7,-,TRBV19,-,CASRSTGRTYEQYF,TGTGCCAGTAGGTCGACAGGGAGGACCTACGAGCAGTACTTC
TRBJ1-1,TRBD1,TRBV29-1,-,CSVTGGTEAFF,TGCAGCGTTACAGGGGGGACTGAAGCTTTCTTT
TRBJ1-3,-,TRBV29-1,-,CSVDGQGNTIYF,TGCAGCGTTGATGGTCAGGGAAACACCATATATTTT
TRBJ2-1,-,TRBV29-1,few,CSAKDFNEQFF,TGCAGCGCGAAGGACTTCAATGAGCAGTTCTTC
TRBJ2-1,TRBD2,TRBV5-6,-,CASSLERLAGGNNEQFF,TGTGCCAGCAGCTTAGAGAGACTAGCGGGGGGGAACAATGAGCAGTTCTTC
TRBJ1-2,-,TRBV2,-,CASKDPEGVRNGYTF,TGTGCCAGCAAAGACCCGGAAGGGGTTAGAAATGGCTACACCTTC
TRBJ2-2,-,TRBV30,-,CAWSVRQAGGELFF,TGTGCCTGGAGTGTAAGGCAGGCAGGCGGGGAGCTGTTTTTT
TRBJ2-7,-,TRBV5-1,-,CASSYRQGPYEQYF,TGCGCCAGCAGCTACCGGCAGGGGCCCTACGAGCAGTACTTC
TRBJ2-2,TRBD2,TRBV7-6,-,CASRGLGNAGELFF,TGTGCCAGCAGGGGACTAGGCAATGCCGGGGAGCTGTTTTTT
TRBJ1-2,TRBD1,TRBV7-2,once,CASSSQDRGLGYTF,TGTGCCAGCAGCTCCCAGGACAGGGGCCTTGGCTACACCTTC
TRBJ1-5,-,TRBV29-1,-,CSVGESNNQPQHF,TGCAGCGTTGGGGAGAGTAACAATCAGCCCCAGCATTTT
TRBJ2-7,-,TRBV18,-,CASSPVTNIPYEQYF,TGTGCCAGCTCACCAGTTACAAACATTCCCTACGAGCAGTACTTC
TRBJ1-6,TRBD1,TRBV6-1,-,CASSARQGAQNNSPLHF,TGTGCCAGCAGTGCAAGACAGGGGGCGCAAAATAATTCACCCCTCCACTTT
TRBJ1-2,TRBD1,TRBV29-1,few,CSVARTGWGYTF,TGCAGCGTTGCAAGGACAGGGTGGGGCTACACCTTC
TRBJ1-4,-,TRBV6-1,-,CASALREYNEKLFF,TGTGCCAGCGCTCTCCGGGAATATAATGAAAAACTGTTTTTT
TRBJ1-3,-,TRBV6-1,-,CASSGLILSVGNTIYF,TGTGCCAGCAGTGGCTTGATCCTTTCGGTCGGAAACACCATATATTTT
TRBJ1-1,-,TRBV6-6,-,CASSYSVEEAFF,TGTGCCAGCAGTTACTCGGTTGAGGAAGCTTTCTTT
TRBJ2-2,TRBD1,TRBV18,-,CASSPGQGNTGELFF,TGTGCCAGCTCACCCGGACAGGGGAACACCGGGGAGCTGTTTTTT
TRBJ2-2,TRBD1,TRBV6-1,-,CASNKEEGTGGELFF,TGTGCCAGCAATAAGGAGGAGGGGACAGGTGGGGAGCTGTTTTTT
TRBJ2-5,TRBD2,TRBV5-1,-,CASSFTTGTSVETQYF,TGCGCCAGCAGCTTCACAACCGGGACTAGCGTTGAGACCCAGTACTTC